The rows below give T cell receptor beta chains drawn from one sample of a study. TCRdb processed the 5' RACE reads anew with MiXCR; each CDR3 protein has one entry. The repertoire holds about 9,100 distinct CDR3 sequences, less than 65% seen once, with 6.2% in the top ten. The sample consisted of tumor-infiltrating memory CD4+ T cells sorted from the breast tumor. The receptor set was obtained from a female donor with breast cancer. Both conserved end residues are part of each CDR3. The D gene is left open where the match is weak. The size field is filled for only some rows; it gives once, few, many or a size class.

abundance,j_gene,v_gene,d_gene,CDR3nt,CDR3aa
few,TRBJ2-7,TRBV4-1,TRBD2,TGCGCCAGCAGCCAAAATAGCGGGGGCACCTACGAGCAGTACTTC,CASSQNSGGTYEQYF
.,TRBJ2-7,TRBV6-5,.,TGTGCCAGCAGTGCCCTACTGGGGGAGCAGTACTTC,CASSALLGEQYF
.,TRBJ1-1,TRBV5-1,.,TGCGCCAGCAGCTTGGCCGTGACTGTGAACACTGAAGCTTTCTTT,CASSLAVTVNTEAFF
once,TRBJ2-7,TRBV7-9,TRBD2,TGTGCCAGCAGCCGGGAGGGGGGCTCCTACGAGCAGTACTTC,CASSREGGSYEQYF
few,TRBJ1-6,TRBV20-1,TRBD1,TGCAGTGCTCTCATCACCTACAGGGGGGAAAATTCACCCCTCCACTTT,CSALITYRGENSPLHF
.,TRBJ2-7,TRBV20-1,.,TGCAGTGCTAGAGACTTCGCGCGGGCAGAGCAGTACTTC,CSARDFARAEQYF
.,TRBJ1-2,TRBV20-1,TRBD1,TGCAGTGCTAGGTTCGGGACAGATAACTATGGCTACACCTTC,CSARFGTDNYGYTF
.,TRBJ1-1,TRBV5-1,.,TGCGCCAGCAGCTACAGGAGAGACACTGAAGCTTTCTTT,CASSYRRDTEAFF
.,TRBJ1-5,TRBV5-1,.,TGCGCCAGCAGCTTGGGGCAAAATCAGCCCCAGCATTTT,CASSLGQNQPQHF
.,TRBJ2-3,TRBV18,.,TGTGCCAGCTCACCGCCGGCAGATACGCAGTATTTT,CASSPPADTQYF
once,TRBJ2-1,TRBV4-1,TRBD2,TGCGCCAGCAGCATTGCCAGGACTAGCGGCTACAATGAGCAGTTCTTC,CASSIARTSGYNEQFF
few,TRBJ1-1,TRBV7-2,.,TGTGCCAGCAGCTTCCAGGGTGGGACTGAAGCTTTCTTT,CASSFQGGTEAFF
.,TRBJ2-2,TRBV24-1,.,TGTGCCACCAGGATCGGGGCTACCGGGGAGCTGTTTTTT,CATRIGATGELFF
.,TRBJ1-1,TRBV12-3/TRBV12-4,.,TGTGCCACCGGAGCGGCGCAGGGGAGTGAAGCTTTCTTT,CATGAAQGSEAFF
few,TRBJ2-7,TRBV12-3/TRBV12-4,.,TGTGCCAGCGGGAAGACGGTTGAGCAGTACTTC,CASGKTVEQYF
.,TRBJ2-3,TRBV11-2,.,TGTGCCAGCAGCCCAAAGACAGGCCTCGATACGCAGTATTTT,CASSPKTGLDTQYF
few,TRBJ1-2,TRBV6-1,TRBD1,TGTGCCAATTCTAGGACAGGGGTAGGCTATGGCTACACCTTC,CANSRTGVGYGYTF
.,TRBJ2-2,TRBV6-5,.,TGTGCCAGCCGGGGAGGGAACACCGGGGAGCTGTTTTTT,CASRGGNTGELFF
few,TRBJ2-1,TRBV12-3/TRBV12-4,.,TGTGCCAGCAGCCCCCCGAACACAAGGGATGAGCAGTTCTTC,CASSPPNTRDEQFF
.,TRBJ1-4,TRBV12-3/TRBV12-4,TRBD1,TGTGCCAGCAGTTTTTCGGACAGGGAAAAACTGTTTTTT,CASSFSDREKLFF
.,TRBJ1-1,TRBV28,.,TGTGCCAGCAGTTCCCGATCCGGAAGGGCTGAAGCTTTCTTT,CASSSRSGRAEAFF
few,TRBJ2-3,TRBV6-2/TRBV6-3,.,TGTGCCAGCAGACAGGGTCTGGGGTCAGATACGCAGTATTTT,CASRQGLGSDTQYF
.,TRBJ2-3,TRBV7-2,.,TGTGCCAGCAGTTTCCCGGGACTTAGCACAGATACGCAGTATTTT,CASSFPGLSTDTQYF
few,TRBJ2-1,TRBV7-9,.,TGTGCCAGCAGCTTATATTCGGATGAGCAGTTCTTC,CASSLYSDEQFF
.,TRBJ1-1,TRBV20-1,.,TGCAGTGCCGTAGGTAGTCTCTCGAACACTGAAGCTTTCTTT,CSAVGSLSNTEAFF